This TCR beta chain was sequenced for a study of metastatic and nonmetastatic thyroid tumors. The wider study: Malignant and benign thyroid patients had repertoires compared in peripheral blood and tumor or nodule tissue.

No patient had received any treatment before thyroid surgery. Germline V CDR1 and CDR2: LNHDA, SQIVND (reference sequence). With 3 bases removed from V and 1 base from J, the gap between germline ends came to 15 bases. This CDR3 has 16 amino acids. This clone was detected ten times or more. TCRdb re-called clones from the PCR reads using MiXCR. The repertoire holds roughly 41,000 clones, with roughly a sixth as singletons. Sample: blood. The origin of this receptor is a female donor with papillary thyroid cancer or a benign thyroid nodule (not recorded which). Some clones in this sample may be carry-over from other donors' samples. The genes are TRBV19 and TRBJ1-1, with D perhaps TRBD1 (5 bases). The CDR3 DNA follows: TGTGCCAGTAGTATCGGACTAGGGACGGGGAACACTGAAGCTTTCTTT. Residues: CASSIGLGTGNTEAFF.